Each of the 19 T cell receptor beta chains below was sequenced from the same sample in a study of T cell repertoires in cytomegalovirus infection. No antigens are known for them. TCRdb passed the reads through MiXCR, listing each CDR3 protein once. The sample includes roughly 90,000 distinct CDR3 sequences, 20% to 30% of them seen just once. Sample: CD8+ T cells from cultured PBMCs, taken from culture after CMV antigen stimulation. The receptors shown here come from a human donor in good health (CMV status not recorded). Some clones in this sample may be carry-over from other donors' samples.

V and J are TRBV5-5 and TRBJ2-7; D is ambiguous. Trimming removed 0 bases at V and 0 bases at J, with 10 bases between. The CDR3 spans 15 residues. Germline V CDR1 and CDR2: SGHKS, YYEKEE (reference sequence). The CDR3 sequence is CASSLDAGDSYEQYF. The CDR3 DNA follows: TGTGCCAGCAGCTTGGACGCCGGTGACTCCTACGAGCAGTACTTC.

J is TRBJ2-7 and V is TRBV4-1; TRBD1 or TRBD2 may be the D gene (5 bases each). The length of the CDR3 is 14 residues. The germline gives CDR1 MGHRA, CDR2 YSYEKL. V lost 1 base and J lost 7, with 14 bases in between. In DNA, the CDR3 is TGCGCCAGCAGCCAAGGGGCCGTGGGGACGGAGCAGTACTTC. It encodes CASSQGAVGTEQYF.

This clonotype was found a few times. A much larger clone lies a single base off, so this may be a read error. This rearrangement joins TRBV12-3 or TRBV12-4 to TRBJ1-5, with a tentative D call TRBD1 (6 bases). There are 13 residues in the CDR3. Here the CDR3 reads CASSITGNRPQHF. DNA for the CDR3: TGTGCCAGCAGTATCACAGGGAATCGGCCCCAGCATTTT.

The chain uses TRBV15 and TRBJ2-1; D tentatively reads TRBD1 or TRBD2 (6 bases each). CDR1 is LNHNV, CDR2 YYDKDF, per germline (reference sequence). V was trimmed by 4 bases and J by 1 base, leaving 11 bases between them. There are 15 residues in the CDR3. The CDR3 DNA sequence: TGTGCCACCAGCAAGGGGGGCTCTTCCTACAATGAGCAGTTCTTC. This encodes CATSKGGSSYNEQFF.

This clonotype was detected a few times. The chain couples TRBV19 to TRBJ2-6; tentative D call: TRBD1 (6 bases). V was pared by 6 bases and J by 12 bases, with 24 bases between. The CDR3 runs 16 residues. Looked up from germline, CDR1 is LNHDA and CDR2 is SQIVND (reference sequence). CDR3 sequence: CASRSPQGLSYGVLTF. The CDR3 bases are TGTGCCAGTAGGTCCCCACAGGGCTTGTCCTATGGCGTCCTGACTTTC.

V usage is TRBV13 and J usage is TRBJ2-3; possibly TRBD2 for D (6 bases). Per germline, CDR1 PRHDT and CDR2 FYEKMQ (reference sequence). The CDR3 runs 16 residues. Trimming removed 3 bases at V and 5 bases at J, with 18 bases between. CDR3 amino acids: CASSLGRSSIGDTQYF. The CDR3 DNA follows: TGTGCCAGCAGCTTGGGGAGGTCTTCGATCGGAGATACGCAGTATTTT.

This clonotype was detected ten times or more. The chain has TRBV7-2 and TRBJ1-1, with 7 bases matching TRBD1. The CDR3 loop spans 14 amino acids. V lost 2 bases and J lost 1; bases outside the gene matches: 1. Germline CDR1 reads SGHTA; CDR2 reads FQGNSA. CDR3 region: CASSLNRGNTEAFF. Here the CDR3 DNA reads TGTGCCAGCAGCTTAAACAGGGGGAACACTGAAGCTTTCTTT.

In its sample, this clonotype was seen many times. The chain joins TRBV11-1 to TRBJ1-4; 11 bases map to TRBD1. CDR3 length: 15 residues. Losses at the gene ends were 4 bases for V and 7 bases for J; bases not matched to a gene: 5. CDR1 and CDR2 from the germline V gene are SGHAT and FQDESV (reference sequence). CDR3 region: CASSYTGTGGEKLFF. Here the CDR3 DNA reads TGTGCCAGCAGCTACACCGGGACAGGGGGTGAAAAACTGTTTTTT.

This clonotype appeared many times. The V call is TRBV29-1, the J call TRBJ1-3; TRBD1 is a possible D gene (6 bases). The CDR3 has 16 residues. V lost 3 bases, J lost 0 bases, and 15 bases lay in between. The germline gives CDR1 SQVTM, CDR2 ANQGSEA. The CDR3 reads CSVDDDRSVSGNTIYF. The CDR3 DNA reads TGCAGCGTTGATGACGACAGGTCGGTCTCTGGAAACACCATATATTTT. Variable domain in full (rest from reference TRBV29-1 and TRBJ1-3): SAVISQKPSRDICQRGTSLTIQCQVDSQVTMMFWYRQQPGQSLTLIATANQGSEATYESGFVIDKFPISRPNLTFSTLTVSNMSPEDSSIYLCSVDDDRSVSGNTIYFGEGSWLTVV.

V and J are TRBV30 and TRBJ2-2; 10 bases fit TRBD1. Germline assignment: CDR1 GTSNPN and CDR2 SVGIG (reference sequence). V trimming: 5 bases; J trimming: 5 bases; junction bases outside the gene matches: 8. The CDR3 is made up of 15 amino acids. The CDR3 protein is CAWVAGTGDTGELFF. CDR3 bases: TGTGCCTGGGTAGCCGGGACAGGGGATACCGGGGAGCTGTTTTTT.

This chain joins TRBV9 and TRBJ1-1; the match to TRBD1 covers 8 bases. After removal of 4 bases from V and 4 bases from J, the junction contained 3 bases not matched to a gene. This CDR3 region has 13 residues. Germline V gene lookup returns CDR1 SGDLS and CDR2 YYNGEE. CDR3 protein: CASSSGQGTEAFF. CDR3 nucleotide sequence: TGTGCCAGCAGCTCCGGACAGGGCACTGAAGCTTTCTTT.

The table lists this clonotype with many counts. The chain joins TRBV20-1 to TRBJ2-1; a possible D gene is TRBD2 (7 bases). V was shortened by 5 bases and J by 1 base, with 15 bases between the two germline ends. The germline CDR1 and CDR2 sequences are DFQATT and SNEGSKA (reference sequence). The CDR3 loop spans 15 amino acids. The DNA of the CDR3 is TGCAGTGCTCGCTCGGAGGGGGGGTCCTACAATGAGCAGTTCTTC. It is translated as CSARSEGGSYNEQFF.

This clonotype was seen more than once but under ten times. Here the CDR3 reads CSAKKSGGTPRKQYF. DNA of the CDR3: TGCAGTGCTAAAAAGAGCGGGGGGACTCCACGTAAGCAGTACTTC. The chain joins TRBV20-1 to TRBJ2-7; 9 bases match TRBD2. The V gene's germline CDR1 is DFQATT and CDR2 SNEGSKA (reference sequence). CDR3 length: 15 amino acids. Trimming cost V 4 bases and J 8 bases; bases outside gene matches: 15.

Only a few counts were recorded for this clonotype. Written as DNA, the CDR3 is TGTGCCAGCAGCAGGGGAGGGACTGAAGCTTTCTTT. Translation: CASSRGGTEAFF. The rearrangement links TRBV27 to TRBJ1-1; a weak D match, TRBD1 (6 bases). Deletions cut 6 bases from V and 5 bases from J, with 10 bases between. Germline V gene lookup returns CDR1 MNHEY and CDR2 SMNVEV (reference sequence). CDR3 length equals 12 residues.

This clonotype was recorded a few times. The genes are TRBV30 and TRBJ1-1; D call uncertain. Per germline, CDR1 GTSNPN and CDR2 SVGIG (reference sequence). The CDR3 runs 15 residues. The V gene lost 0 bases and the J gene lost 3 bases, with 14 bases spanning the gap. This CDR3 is CAWSVLGGLDTEAFF. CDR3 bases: TGTGCCTGGAGTGTACTCGGCGGACTGGACACTGAAGCTTTCTTT. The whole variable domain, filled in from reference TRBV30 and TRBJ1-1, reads SQTIHQWPATLVQPVGSPLSLECTVEGTSNPNLYWYRQAAGRGLQLLFYSVGIGQISSEVPQNLSASRPQDRQFILSSKKLLLSDSGFYLCAWSVLGGLDTEAFFGQGTRLTVV.

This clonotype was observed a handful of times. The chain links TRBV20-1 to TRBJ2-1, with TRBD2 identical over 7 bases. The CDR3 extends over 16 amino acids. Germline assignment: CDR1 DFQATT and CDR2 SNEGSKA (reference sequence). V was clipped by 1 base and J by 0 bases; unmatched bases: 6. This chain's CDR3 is CSARASGLSSYNEQFF. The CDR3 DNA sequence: TGCAGTGCTAGAGCTAGCGGACTCAGCTCCTACAATGAGCAGTTCTTC.

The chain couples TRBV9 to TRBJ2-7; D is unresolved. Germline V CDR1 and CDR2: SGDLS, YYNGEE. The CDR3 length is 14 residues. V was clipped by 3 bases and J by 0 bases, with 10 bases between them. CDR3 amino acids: CASSAPSGSYEQYF. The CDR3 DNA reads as TGTGCCAGCAGCGCTCCCTCGGGCTCCTACGAGCAGTACTTC.

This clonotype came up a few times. CDR3 in amino acids: CASSFGTSGRTDTQYF. As DNA, the CDR3 is TGTGCCAGCAGCTTCGGGACTAGCGGGAGGACAGATACGCAGTATTTT. The chain uses TRBV5-8 and TRBJ2-3, with 15 bases matching TRBD2. The CDR3 consists of 16 residues. CDR1 and CDR2 from the germline V gene are SGHTS and YDEGEE. V shed 2 bases, J shed 3 bases, and the junction held 1 base outside the gene matches.

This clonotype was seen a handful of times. The CDR3 coding sequence is TGTGCCAGCAGTTACCTCCAGGGTGAGGCTTTCTTT. Protein product: CASSYLQGEAFF. The chain carries TRBV27 and TRBJ1-1; a weak D match, TRBD1 (5 bases). CDR1 and CDR2 (germline): MNHEY, SMNVEV (reference sequence). Trimming took off 4 bases at V and 11 bases at J, with 14 bases between the two ends. There are 12 residues in the CDR3.